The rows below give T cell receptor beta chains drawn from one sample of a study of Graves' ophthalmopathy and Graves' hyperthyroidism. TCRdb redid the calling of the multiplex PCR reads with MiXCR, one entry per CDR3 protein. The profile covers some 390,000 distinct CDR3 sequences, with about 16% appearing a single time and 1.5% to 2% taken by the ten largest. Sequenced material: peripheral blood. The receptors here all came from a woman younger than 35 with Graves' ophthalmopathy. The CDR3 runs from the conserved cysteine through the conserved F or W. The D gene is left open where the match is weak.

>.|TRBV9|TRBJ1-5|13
CASSVRPEQPQHF
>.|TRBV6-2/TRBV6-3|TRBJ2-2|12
CASRRQTGELFF
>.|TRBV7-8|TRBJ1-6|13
CASSLNPNSPLHF
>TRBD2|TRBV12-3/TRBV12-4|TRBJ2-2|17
CASSLWARTSGAGELFF
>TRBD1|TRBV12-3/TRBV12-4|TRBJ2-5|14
CASQVGQGQETQYF
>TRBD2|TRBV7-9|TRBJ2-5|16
CASSPISGSRGETQYF
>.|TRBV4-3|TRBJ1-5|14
CASSQELGSQPQHF
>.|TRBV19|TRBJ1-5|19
CASSIIPGKRWTSDKPQHF
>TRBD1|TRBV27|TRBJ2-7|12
CATGTASYEQYF
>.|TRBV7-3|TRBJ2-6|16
CASSSPPGAGANVLTF
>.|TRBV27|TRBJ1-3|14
CASSLRGPGNTIYF
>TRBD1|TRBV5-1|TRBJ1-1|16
CASSGGGQGMNTEAFF
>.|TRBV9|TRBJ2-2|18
CASSVGEGGSANTGELFF
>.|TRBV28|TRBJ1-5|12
CASSPDNQPQHF
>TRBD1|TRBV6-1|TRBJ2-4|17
CASIPEGTVLAKNIQYF
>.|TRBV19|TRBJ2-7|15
CASSKAPEGTYEQYF
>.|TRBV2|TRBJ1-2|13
CASSPGLPRGYTF
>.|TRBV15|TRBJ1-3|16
CATSPRGILSGNTIYF
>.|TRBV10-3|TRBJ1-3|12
CAIRETGNTIYF
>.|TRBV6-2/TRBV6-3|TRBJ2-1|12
CASMTSSNEQFF
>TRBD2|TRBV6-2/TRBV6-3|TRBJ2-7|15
CASSYWREHSHEQYF
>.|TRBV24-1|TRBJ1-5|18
CATSDSGSQGYSNQPQHF
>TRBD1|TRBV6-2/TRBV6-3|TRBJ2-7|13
CASRGQASYEQYF
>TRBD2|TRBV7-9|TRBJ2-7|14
CASSDLAAGYEQYF
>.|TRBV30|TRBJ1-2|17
CAWTLDLREESNYGYTF
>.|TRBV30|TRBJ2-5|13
CAWEMLAQETQYF
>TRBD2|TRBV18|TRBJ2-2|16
CASSPALAANTGELFF
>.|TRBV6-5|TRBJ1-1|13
CASSPVGGTEAFF
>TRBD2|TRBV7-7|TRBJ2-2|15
CASSLRLAGPGELFF
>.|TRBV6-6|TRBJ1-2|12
CASTSSGEGYTF